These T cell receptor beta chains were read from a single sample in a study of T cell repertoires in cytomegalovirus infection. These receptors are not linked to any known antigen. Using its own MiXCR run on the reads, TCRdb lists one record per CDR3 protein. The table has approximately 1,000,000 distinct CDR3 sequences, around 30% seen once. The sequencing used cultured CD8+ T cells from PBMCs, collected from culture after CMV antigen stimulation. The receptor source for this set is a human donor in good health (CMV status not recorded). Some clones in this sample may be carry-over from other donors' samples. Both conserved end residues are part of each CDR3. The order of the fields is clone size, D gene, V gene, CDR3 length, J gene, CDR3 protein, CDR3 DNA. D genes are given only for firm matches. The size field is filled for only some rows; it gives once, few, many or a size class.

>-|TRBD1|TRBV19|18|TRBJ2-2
CASSLTPGQGRSTGELFF
TGTGCCAGTAGTCTAACACCGGGACAGGGTAGAAGCACCGGGGAGCTGTTTTTT
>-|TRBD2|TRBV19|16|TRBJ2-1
CASSIAHSGGAGEQFF
TGTGCCAGTAGTATCGCTCATAGCGGGGGGGCCGGTGAGCAGTTCTTC
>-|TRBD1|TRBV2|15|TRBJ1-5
CASSEVGQSNQPQHF
TGTGCCAGCAGTGAAGTGGGACAGAGCAATCAGCCCCAGCATTTT
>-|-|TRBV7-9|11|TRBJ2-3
CASSPRSTQYF
TGTGCCAGCAGCCCCCGGAGTACGCAGTATTTT
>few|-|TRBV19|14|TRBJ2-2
CASSWGARTGELFF
TGTGCCAGTAGTTGGGGGGCGCGCACCGGGGAGCTGTTTTTT
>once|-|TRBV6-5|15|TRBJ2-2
CASSGRERDTRELFF
TGTGCCAGCAGTGGGCGGGAGAGGGACACCAGGGAGCTGTTTTTT
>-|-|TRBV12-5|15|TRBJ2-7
CASVSPETPSYEQYF
TGTGCTAGTGTCTCTCCGGAGACGCCCTCCTACGAGCAGTACTTC
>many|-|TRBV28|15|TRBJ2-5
CASSRTLQFQETQYF
TGTGCCAGCAGTCGTACACTACAGTTTCAAGAGACCCAGTACTTC
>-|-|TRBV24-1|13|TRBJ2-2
CATSDPPPGRLFF
TGTGCCACCAGTGATCCTCCTCCGGGGAGGCTGTTTTTT
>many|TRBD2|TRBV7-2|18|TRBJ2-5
CASSLAPFTAGGQETQYF
TGTGCCAGCAGCTTAGCGCCTTTCACAGCGGGGGGGCAAGAGACCCAGTACTTC
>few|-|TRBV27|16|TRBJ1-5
CASSLHRRGGNQPQHF
TGTGCCAGCAGTTTGCACCGGAGGGGCGGCAATCAGCCCCAGCATTTT
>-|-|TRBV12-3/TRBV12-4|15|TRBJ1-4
CASSPPDSLNEKLFF
TGTGCCAGCAGCCCCCCGGACAGCCTTAATGAAAAACTGTTTTTT
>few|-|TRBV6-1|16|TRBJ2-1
CASSAWATEIFNEQFF
TGTGCCAGCAGTGCATGGGCGACAGAAATATTCAATGAGCAGTTCTTC
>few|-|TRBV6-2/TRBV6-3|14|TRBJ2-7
CASASRLLEDEQYF
TGTGCCAGTGCTTCCCGACTGCTGGAGGACGAGCAGTACTTC
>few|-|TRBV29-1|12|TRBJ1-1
CSGFHKNTEAFF
TGCAGCGGCTTCCACAAGAACACTGAAGCTTTCTTT
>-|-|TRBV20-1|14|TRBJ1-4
CSALNRGGQGKLFF
TGCAGTGCCCTAAACCGGGGAGGTCAGGGAAAACTGTTTTTT
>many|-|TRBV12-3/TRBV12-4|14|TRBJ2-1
CASSPRVRIDEQFF
TGTGCCAGCAGTCCTCGGGTGAGGATCGATGAGCAGTTCTTC
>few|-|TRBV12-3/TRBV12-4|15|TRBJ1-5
CASRPEVAGNQPQHF
TGTGCCAGCAGACCCGAAGTTGCTGGCAATCAGCCCCAGCATTTT
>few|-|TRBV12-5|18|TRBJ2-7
CASGLVQALQGRPYEQYF
TGTGCTAGTGGTTTGGTACAGGCCCTCCAGGGGAGACCTTACGAGCAGTACTTC
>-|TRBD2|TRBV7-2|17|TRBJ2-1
CASSLAPGLAGDNEQFF
TGTGCCAGCAGCTTAGCACCGGGACTAGCGGGGGACAATGAGCAGTTCTTC
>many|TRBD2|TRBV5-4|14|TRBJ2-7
CASRTGLAANEQYF
TGTGCCAGCAGAACAGGACTAGCGGCAAACGAGCAGTACTTC
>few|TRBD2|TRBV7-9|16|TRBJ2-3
CASSSTSGGITDTQYF
TGTGCCAGCAGCTCGACTAGCGGGGGAATCACAGATACGCAGTATTTT
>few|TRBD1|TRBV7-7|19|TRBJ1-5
CASSPRAGQGSERNQPQHF
TGTGCTAGCAGCCCCAGAGCTGGACAGGGTTCAGAACGCAATCAGCCCCAGCATTTT
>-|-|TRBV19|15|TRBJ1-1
CASSIGQGLNTEAFF
TGTGCCAGTAGTATAGGGCAGGGCCTGAACACTGAAGCTTTCTTT
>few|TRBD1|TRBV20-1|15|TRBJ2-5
CSANPRDRGWETQYF
TGCAGTGCTAACCCCCGGGACAGGGGATGGGAGACCCAGTACTTC
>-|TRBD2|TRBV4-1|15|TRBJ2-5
CASSQEGLAEETQYF
TGCGCCAGCAGCCAAGAAGGACTAGCGGAAGAGACCCAGTACTTC
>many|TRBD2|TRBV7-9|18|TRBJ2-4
CASSTLAGAQLAKNIQYF
TGTGCCAGCAGCACACTAGCGGGGGCGCAACTAGCCAAAAACATTCAGTACTTC
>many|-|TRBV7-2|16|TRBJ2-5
CASSLPVDTFQETQYF
TGTGCCAGCAGCTTACCTGTGGACACTTTTCAAGAGACCCAGTACTTC
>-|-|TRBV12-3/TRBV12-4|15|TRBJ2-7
CASSPFGGGNYEQYF
TGTGCCAGCAGCCCGTTCGGGGGCGGAAACTACGAGCAGTACTTC
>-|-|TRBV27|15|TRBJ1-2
CASSTVPPQQEGYTF
TGTGCCAGCAGTACAGTCCCTCCTCAGCAAGAAGGCTACACCTTC
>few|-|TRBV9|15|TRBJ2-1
CASSVDAFIHNEQFF
TGTGCCAGCAGCGTAGATGCATTTATCCACAATGAGCAGTTCTTC
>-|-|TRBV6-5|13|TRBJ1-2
CASAPSPSRGYTF
TGTGCCAGTGCCCCGTCTCCGTCCCGTGGCTACACCTTC
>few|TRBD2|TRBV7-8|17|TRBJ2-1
CASSLVYRGERYNEQFF
TGTGCCAGCAGCTTAGTCTATCGGGGGGAGAGGTACAATGAGCAGTTCTTC
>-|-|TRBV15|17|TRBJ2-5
CATSRDGYGGPQETQYF
TGTGCCACCAGCAGAGATGGATACGGGGGACCTCAAGAGACCCAGTACTTC
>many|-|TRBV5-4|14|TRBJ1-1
CASSLYIQGTEAFF
TGTGCCAGCAGCTTGTACATACAAGGCACTGAAGCTTTCTTT
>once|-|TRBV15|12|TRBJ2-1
CATRDSQVGQFF
TGTGCCACCAGAGACTCCCAGGTTGGGCAGTTCTTC
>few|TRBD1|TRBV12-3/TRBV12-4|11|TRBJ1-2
CATRQGNGYTF
TGTGCCACTAGACAGGGGAATGGCTACACCTTC
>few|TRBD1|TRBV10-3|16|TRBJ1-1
CAISELRTGRDTEAFF
TGTGCCATCAGTGAGTTACGGACAGGGAGGGACACTGAAGCTTTCTTT
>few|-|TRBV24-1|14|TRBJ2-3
CATSGGDTTDTQYF
TGTGCCACCAGTGGCGGGGACACTACAGATACGCAGTATTTT
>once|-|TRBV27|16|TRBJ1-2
CVSSFRPSGTNYGYTF
TGTGTCAGCAGTTTTAGACCCTCCGGGACTAACTATGGCTACACCTTC